This T cell receptor (beta chain) was obtained from a study of cytomegalovirus exposure and HLA in healthy donors. This clone was seen a handful of times. The target antigen is unknown. Points from the study as a whole: Most TCR sequences proved rare, with some public TCRs found in many donors.

Sampled while nominally healthy, donors likely had unrecorded immune exposures. The germline V gene has CDR1 SNHLY and CDR2 FYNNEI. Trimming took off 8 bases at V and 1 base at J, with 15 bases between the two ends. The CDR3 totals 14 residues. Vbeta (60) and Jbeta (13) primers were used in the PCR. The method was immunoSEQ multiplex PCR; TCRdb's version includes in-frame clones alone and lacks a portion of them. The sample holds about 110,000 clones; less than 80% are singletons and the top ten take 7.7%. The sample taken for sequencing was PBMCs. The TCR was taken from a woman aged 45-60 years in good health and CMV-seropositive. The chain is built from TRBV2 and TRBJ2-7; D may be TRBD1 (5 bases). The CDR3: CASGAGSLSYEQYF. CDR3 bases: TGTGCCAGCGGGGCTGGCTCCCTTTCCTACGAGCAGTACTTC.